This TCR beta chain appears in the sequencing data of a study of blood T cell repertoires in COVID-19 (TCRdb year 2020). Regarding the research as a whole: Samples from collaborators originated in the United States, Italy and Spain and spanned both the acute and convalescent phases of COVID-19. Subjects who had been exposed to COVID-19, were actively infected with it, or had recovered from it provided the deeply sampled blood TCRbeta repertoires that made up the dataset. A de-identified subject ID, COVID-19 status, age in years and sex were almost always included in the sample metadata. The samples were drawn from the first 160 participants of the ongoing ImmuneRACE study and from 1,254 subjects provided by 6 global collaborators. Where available, HLA class I and class II types were taken from metadata supplied by the sample provider and were not determined by assay-based typing. The prospective study material was composed of cDNA or gDNA derived from T cells, B-cell-depleted T cells, or PBMCs. The repertoires were made available in a free public database intended to serve as a resource for research on the immune response to SARS-CoV-2. Study-wide findings and limitations: Clinical and demographic metadata were provided uncurated, with the amount varying by source and participant.

TCRbeta CDR3 regions were amplified from genomic DNA using the immunoSEQ Assay, a bias-controlled multiplex PCR. The authors' analysis ran thus. The number of nucleated cells in each sample was estimated from the amplification of reference gene primers within the assay. To quantify the absolute abundance of each unique TCRbeta CDR3 rearrangement, sequence reads were collapsed and filtered. Productive Simpson clonality was computed per sample as the square root of Simpson's diversity index over productive rearrangements. The clones in this table, taken by TCRdb from immuneACCESS, are in-frame only. Not every clone is retained; where verified, under half of the shortfall comes from an unresolved V gene, and the cause of the rest is unknown. That table furnishes V, J and clone size, whereas the DNA furnished D and trimming. In this sample the table shows under 150,000 clones, roughly four fifths of which occur a single time. In total, the top ten clones hold about 9.9% of the sample.

V loses 2 bases, J loses 1 base, and the germline ends lie 12 bases apart. The CDR3 measures 15 amino acids from cysteine to phenylalanine. Only the CDR3 region is kept as DNA, spanning 45 bases read in frame from base 1. From a lookup of the germline V gene, CDR1 and CDR2 are SGDLS and YYNGEE. In the case of this clone: Its recognized antigen is unknown. No quality values exist for individual bases; no much larger clone is one base distant.

Whole blood was collected in K2EDTA tubes by collaborating institutions according to the institutions' own protocols. For TCRbeta analysis, collaborators shipped samples in one of three forms: frozen whole blood, isolated PBMCs, or DNA extracted from either of those sample types. The chain joins TRBV9 to TRBJ2-5; TRBD2 is possibly the D segment (7 matching bases). The TCR comes from a middle-aged man with active or convalescent COVID-19. Sequencing was carried out using peripheral blood. Here the CDR3 is given as CASSVGGAIQETQYF. The bases read TGTGCCAGCAGCGTGGGGGGGGCGATCCAAGAGACCCAGTACTTC.